This is a list of T cell receptor beta chains from one sample in a study of technical replicates of blood from several donors. Here immunoSEQ multiplex PCR was the method, and the copy in TCRdb shows in-frame clones only, minus some. The sample shows some 49,000 clones, around nine tenths of them seen only once. Sequencing input: PBMCs. These receptors came from a human donor in good health. Some clones in this sample may be carry-over from other donors' samples. CDR3s include the opening cysteine and the closing phenylalanine or tryptophan. Not every row has a clone size; where given, it reads once, few, many or a size class.

clone size: .; V gene: TRBV20-1; J gene: TRBJ2-1; CDR3 protein: CSARRDNEQFF
clone size: once; V gene: TRBV19; J gene: TRBJ1-2; CDR3 protein: CATFFRTGALYGYTF
clone size: .; V gene: TRBV15; J gene: TRBJ2-1; CDR3 protein: CATSRGSGGTYEQFF
clone size: .; V gene: TRBV30; J gene: TRBJ2-7; CDR3 protein: CAWRTGSTYEQYF
clone size: .; V gene: TRBV6-1; J gene: TRBJ1-6; CDR3 protein: CASSEAGQGLHF
clone size: .; V gene: TRBV5-8; J gene: TRBJ2-2; CDR3 protein: CASSLGGTSMNTGELFF
clone size: few; V gene: TRBV4-2; J gene: TRBJ1-2; CDR3 protein: CASSQVTGAEGGYTF
clone size: .; V gene: TRBV6-1; J gene: TRBJ2-1; CDR3 protein: CASIPRDIQAMGQFF
clone size: .; V gene: TRBV7-3; J gene: TRBJ2-5; CDR3 protein: CASSTSGLGRETQYF
clone size: .; V gene: TRBV6-5; J gene: TRBJ2-2; CDR3 protein: CASSYNWGRTGELFF
clone size: .; V gene: TRBV5-1; J gene: TRBJ2-7; CDR3 protein: CASSLGITYEQYF
clone size: once; V gene: TRBV6-6; J gene: TRBJ1-5; CDR3 protein: CASSYIWAGLQPQHF
clone size: .; V gene: TRBV7-2; J gene: TRBJ2-7; CDR3 protein: CASSLRESSGGTYEQYF
clone size: .; V gene: TRBV6-6; J gene: TRBJ2-1; CDR3 protein: CASSYGTSGYNEQFF
clone size: few; V gene: TRBV7-3; J gene: TRBJ2-7; CDR3 protein: CASSPTGGREYEQYF
clone size: .; V gene: TRBV7-2; J gene: TRBJ2-3; CDR3 protein: CASSLAVGGKRGVRTDTQYF